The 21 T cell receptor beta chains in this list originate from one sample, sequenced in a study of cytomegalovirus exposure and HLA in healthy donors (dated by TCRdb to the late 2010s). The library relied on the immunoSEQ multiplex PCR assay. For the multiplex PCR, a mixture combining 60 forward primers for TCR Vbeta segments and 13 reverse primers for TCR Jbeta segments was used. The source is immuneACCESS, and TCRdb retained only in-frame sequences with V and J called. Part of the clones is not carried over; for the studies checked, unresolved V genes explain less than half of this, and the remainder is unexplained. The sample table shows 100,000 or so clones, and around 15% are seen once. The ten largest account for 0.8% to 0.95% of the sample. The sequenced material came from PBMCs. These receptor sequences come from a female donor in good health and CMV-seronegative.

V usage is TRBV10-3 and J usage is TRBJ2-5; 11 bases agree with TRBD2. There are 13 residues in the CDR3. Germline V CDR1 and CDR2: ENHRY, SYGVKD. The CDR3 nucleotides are TGTGCAACTAGCGGGGGATCGTGGGAGACCCAGTACTTC. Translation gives CATSGGSWETQYF.

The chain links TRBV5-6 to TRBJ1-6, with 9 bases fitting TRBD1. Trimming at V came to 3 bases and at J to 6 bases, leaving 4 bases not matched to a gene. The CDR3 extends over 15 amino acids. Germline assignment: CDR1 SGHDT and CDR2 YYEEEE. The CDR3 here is CASSYRGRGNSPLHF. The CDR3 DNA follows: TGTGCCAGCAGCTACAGGGGGCGGGGTAATTCACCCCTCCACTTT. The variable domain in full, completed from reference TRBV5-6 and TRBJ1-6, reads DAGVTQSPTHLIKTRGQQVTLRCSPKSGHDTVSWYQQALGQGPQFIFQYYEEEERQRGNFPDRFSGHQFPNYSSELNVNALLLGDSALYLCASSYRGRGNSPLHFGNGTRLTVT.

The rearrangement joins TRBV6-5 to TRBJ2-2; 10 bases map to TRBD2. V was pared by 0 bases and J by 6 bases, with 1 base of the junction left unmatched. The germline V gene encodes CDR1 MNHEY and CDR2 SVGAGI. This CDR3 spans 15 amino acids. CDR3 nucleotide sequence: TGTGCCAGCAGTTACTCTACTAGCGGGGCCGGGGAGCTGTTTTTT. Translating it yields CASSYSTSGAGELFF.

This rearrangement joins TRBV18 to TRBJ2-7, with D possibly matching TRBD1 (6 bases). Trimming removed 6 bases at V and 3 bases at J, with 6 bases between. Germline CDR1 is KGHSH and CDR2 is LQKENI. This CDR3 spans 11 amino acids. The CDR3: CASSRGYEQYF. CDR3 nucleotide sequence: TGTGCCAGCTCCAGGGGCTACGAGCAGTACTTC.

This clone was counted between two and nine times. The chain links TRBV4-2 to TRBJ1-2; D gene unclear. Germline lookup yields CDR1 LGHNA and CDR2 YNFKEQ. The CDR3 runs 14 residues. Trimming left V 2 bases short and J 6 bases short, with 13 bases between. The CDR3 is CASSQRSLPNGYTF. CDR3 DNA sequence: TGTGCCAGCAGCCAAAGGAGTCTCCCAAATGGCTACACCTTC.

Here the CDR3 reads CASSLEGTGANQPQHF. In nucleotides, the CDR3 is TGTGCCAGCAGCTTGGAAGGGACAGGGGCAAATCAGCCCCAGCATTTT. The chain is built from TRBV5-6 and TRBJ1-5; 10 bases are shared with TRBD1. Germline V gene lookup returns CDR1 SGHDT and CDR2 YYEEEE. This CDR3 has 16 amino acids. The trim removed 0 bases at V and 4 bases at J, leaving 4 bases unmatched.

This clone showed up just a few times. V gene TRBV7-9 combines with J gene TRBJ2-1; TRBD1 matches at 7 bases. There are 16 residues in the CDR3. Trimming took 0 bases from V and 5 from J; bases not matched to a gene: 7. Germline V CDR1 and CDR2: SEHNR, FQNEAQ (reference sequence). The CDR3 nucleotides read TGTGCCAGCAGCTTAGCTCAGGGGGTAAAGAACAATGAGCAGTTCTTC. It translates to CASSLAQGVKNNEQFF.

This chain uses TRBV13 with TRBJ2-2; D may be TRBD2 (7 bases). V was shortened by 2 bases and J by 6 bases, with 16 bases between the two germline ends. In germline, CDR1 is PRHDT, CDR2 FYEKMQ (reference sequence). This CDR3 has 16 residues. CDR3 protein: CASSLRGTGGAGELFF. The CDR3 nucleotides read TGTGCCAGCAGCTTACGCGGAACGGGGGGCGCCGGGGAGCTGTTTTTT.

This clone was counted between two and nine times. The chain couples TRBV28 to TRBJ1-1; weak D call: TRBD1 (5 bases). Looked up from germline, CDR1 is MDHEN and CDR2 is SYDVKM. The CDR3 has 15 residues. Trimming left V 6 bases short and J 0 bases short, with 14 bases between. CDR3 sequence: CASRGIGGVNTEAFF. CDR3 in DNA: TGTGCCAGCAGGGGAATCGGGGGGGTGAACACTGAAGCTTTCTTT.

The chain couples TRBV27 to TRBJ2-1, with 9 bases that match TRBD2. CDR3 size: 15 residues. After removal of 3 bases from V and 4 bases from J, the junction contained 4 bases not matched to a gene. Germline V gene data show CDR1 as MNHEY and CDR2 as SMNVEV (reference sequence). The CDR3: CASSLAGGFYNEQFF. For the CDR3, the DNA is TGTGCCAGCAGTTTGGCGGGAGGGTTTTACAATGAGCAGTTCTTC.

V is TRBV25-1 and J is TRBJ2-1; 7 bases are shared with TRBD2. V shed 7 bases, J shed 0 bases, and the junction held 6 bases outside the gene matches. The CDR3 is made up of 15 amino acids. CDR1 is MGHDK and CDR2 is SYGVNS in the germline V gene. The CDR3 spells CASKRAGSSYNEQFF. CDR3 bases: TGTGCCAGCAAACGAGCGGGAAGCTCCTACAATGAGCAGTTCTTC.

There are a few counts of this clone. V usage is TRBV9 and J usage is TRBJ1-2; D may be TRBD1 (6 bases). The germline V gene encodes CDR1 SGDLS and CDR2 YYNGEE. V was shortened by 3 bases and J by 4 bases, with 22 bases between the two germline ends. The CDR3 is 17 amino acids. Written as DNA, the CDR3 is TGTGCCAGCAGCGGGCGGGAGACAGGAGCCTCGACCTATGGCTACACCTTC. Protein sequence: CASSGRETGASTYGYTF.

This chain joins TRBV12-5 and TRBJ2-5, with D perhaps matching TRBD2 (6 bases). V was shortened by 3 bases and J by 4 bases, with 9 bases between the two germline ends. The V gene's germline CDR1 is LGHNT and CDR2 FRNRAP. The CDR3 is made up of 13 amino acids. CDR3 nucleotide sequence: TGTGCTAGTGGTTTCGGGGGAGGAGAGACCCAGTACTTC. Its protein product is CASGFGGGETQYF. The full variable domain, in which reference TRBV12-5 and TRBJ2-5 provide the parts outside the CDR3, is DARVTQTPRHKVTEMGQEVTMRCQPILGHNTVFWYRQTMMQGLELLAYFRNRAPLDDSGMPKDRFSAEMPDATLATLKIQPSEPRDSAVYFCASGFGGGETQYFGPGTRLLVL.

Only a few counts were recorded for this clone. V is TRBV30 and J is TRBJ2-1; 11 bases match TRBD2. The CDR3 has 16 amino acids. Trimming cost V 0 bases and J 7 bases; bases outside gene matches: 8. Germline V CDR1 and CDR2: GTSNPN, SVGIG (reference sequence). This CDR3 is CAWSVGPLAGENEQFF. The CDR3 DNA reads TGTGCCTGGAGTGTAGGGCCACTAGCGGGAGAGAATGAGCAGTTCTTC.

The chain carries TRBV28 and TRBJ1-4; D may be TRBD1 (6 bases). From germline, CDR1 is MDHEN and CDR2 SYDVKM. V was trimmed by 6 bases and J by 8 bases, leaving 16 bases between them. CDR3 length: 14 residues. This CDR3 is CASRISGVVEKLFF. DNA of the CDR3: TGTGCCAGCAGGATATCAGGGGTTGTGGAAAAACTGTTTTTT.

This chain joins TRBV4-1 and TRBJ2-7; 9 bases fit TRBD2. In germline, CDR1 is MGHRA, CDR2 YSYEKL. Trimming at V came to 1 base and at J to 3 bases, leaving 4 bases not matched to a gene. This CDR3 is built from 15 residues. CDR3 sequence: CASSQGVSGGYEQYF. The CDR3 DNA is TGCGCCAGCAGCCAAGGGGTTAGCGGGGGCTACGAGCAGTACTTC.

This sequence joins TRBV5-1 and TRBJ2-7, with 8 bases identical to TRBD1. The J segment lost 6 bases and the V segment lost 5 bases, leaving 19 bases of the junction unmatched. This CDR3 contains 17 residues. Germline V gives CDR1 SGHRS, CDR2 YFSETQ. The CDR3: CASSLLPDRGEVGEQYF. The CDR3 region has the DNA TGCGCCAGCAGTCTCCTGCCAGACAGGGGCGAGGTGGGCGAGCAGTACTTC.

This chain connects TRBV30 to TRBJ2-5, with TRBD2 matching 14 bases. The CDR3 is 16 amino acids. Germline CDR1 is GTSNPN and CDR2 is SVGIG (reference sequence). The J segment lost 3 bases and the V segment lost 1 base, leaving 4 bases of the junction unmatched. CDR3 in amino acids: CAWSDPGLAGEETQYF. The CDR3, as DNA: TGTGCCTGGAGTGACCCGGGACTAGCGGGGGAAGAGACCCAGTACTTC.

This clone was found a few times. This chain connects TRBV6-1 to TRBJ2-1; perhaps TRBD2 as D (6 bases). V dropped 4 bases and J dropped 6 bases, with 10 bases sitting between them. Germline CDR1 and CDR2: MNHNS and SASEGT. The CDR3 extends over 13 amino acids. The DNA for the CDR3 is TGTGCCAGCAGTGTGCGGGACTCCAATGAGCAGTTCTTC. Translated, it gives CASSVRDSNEQFF.

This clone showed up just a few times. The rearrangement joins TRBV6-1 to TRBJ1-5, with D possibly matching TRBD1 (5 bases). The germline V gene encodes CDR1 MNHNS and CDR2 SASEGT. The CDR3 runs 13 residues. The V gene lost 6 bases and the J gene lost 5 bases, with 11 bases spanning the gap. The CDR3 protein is CASRETVYQPQHF. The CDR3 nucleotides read TGTGCCAGCAGGGAGACAGTGTATCAGCCCCAGCATTTT.

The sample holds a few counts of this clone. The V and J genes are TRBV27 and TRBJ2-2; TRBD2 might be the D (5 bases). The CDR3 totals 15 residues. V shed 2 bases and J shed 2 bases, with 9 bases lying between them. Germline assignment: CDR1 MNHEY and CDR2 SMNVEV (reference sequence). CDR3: CASSLAGPNTGELFF. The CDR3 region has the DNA TGTGCCAGCAGTTTAGCGGGTCCAAACACCGGGGAGCTGTTTTTT.